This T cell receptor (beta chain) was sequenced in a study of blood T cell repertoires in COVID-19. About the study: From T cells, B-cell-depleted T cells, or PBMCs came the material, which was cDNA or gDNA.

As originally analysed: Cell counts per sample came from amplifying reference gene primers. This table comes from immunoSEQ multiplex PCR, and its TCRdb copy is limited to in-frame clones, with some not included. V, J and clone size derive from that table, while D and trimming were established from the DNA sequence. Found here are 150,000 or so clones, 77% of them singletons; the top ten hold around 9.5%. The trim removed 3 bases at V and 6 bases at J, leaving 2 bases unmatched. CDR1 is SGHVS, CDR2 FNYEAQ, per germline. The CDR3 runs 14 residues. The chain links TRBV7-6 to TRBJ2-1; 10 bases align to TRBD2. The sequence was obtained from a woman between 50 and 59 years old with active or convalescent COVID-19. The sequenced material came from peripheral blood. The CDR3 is CASSLASGGNEQFF. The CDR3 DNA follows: TGTGCCAGCAGCTTGGCTAGCGGGGGCAATGAGCAGTTCTTC.